The 5 T cell receptor beta chains below come from one sample, sequenced in a study of T cell responses to AZD1222 COVID-19 vaccine (dated by TCRdb to about 2021). Libraries came from the immunoSEQ multiplex PCR assay. TCRdb limited this immuneACCESS table to in-frame rearrangements with V and J called. A share of clones is missing; checked studies link under half to unresolved V genes, and the rest is unexplained. Present in this sample are roughly 200,000 clones, around 88% of which were seen just once. 7.5% to 9.5% of the sample belongs to the ten largest clones. The sample's time point, from its label and the paper: baseline before first vaccination. The starting material was peripheral blood, obtained on day 0 of AZD1222 vaccination. These receptors all come from an adult in good health.

The chain employs TRBV19 and TRBJ1-5; D is unclear. Trimming removed 0 bases from V and 0 bases from J, with 12 bases in between. Germline values: CDR1 LNHDA, CDR2 SQIVND (reference sequence). This CDR3 comprises 17 residues. The DNA of the CDR3 is TGTGCCAGTAGTATAGATATGACTCTTTATAGCAATCAGCCCCAGCATTTT. Translated, it gives CASSIDMTLYSNQPQHF.

This chain connects TRBV18 to TRBJ1-2; 10 bases are a match to TRBD1. V was pared by 2 bases and J by 4 bases, with 4 bases of the junction left unmatched. This CDR3 has 15 residues. From germline, CDR1 is KGHSH and CDR2 LQKENI. The CDR3 nucleotides read TGTGCCAGCTCACCAGCGGGACAGGGGTTCTATGGCTACACCTTC. This encodes CASSPAGQGFYGYTF. The full variable domain, completed using reference TRBV18 and TRBJ1-2, is NAGVMQNPRHLVRRRGQEARLRCSPMKGHSHVYWYRQLPEEGLKFMVYLQKENIIDESGMPKERFSAEFPKEGPSILRIQQVVRGDSAAYFCASSPAGQGFYGYTFGSGTRLTVV.

The chain carries TRBV3-1 (or the pseudogene TRBV3-2) and TRBJ1-1, with no clear D. Germline V gene data show CDR1 as LGHDT and CDR2 as YNNKEL (reference sequence). Trimming took 3 bases from V and 2 from J, leaving 7 bases between them. CDR3 length: 13 residues. The CDR3 DNA sequence: TGTGCCAGCAGCCATACAGCCAACACTGAAGCTTTCTTT. This encodes CASSHTANTEAFF.

This sequence joins TRBV9 and TRBJ1-6, with D unclear. Trimming took off 0 bases at V and 8 bases at J, with 6 bases between the two ends. CDR3 length: 13 residues. Per germline, CDR1 SGDLS and CDR2 YYNGEE. As DNA, the CDR3 is TGTGCCAGCAGCGTAGACTCGGATTCACCCCTCCACTTT. Protein product: CASSVDSDSPLHF.

CDR3 sequence: CASSYWGAGGTDTQYF. The CDR3 nucleotides are TGTGCCAGCAGTTACTGGGGAGCGGGTGGGACAGATACGCAGTATTTT. This rearrangement joins TRBV6-5 to TRBJ2-3; tentative D call: TRBD2 (6 bases). This CDR3 is built from 16 residues. Germline loops: CDR1 MNHEY, CDR2 SVGAGI. Trimming took off 1 base at V and 3 bases at J, with 14 bases between the two ends.